The T cell receptor (beta chain) under discussion was sequenced for a study of graft-versus-host responses after intestinal transplantation. Study results and limitations: GvH clones surfaced in recipient marrow, some emerging earlier in ileum or blood.

With regard to this clone: Its target is unknown.

Germline CDR1 reads MNHNS; CDR2 reads SASEGT. CDR3 size: 16 residues. The germline V and J ends were trimmed by 4 bases and 5 bases, with 18 bases remaining between them. Clones were sequenced by immunoSEQ multiplex PCR, and TCRdb holds only the in-frame ones, with some missing. This table holds 7,500 to 10,000 clones, approximately 89% found once. The sample consisted of PBMCs, taken around 47 days after intestinal transplant. V usage is TRBV6-1 and J usage is TRBJ1-5; TRBD1 is a possible D gene (6 bases). The receptor's source is a human patient who received an intestinal transplant, so some T cells may come from the graft donor. The CDR3 DNA reads as TGTGCCAGCAGTGCCCGAGGGGGTGGGTTGGATCAGCCCCAGCATTTT. Protein: CASSARGGGLDQPQHF.